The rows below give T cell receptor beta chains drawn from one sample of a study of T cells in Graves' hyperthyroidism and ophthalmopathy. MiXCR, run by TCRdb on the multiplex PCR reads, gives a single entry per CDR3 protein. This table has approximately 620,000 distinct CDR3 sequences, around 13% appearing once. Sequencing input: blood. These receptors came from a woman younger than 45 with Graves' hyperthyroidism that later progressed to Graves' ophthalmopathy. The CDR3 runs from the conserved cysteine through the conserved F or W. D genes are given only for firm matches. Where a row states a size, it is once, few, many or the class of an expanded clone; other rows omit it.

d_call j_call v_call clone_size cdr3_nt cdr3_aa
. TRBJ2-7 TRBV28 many TGTGCCAGCAGTTCCCCCCAGGGGATCTGGGACGAGCAGTACTTC CASSSPQGIWDEQYF
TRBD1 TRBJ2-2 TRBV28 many TGTGCCAGCAGACTCGGACAGGGGACCGGGGAGCTGTTTTTT CASRLGQGTGELFF
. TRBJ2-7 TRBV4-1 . TGCGCCAGCAGCCAAGGGGGGGGACAGTCGTTCTCCTACGAGCAGTACTTC CASSQGGGQSFSYEQYF
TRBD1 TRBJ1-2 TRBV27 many TGTGCCAGCAGTTTATTTTCGGGACAGGCCTATGGCTACACCTTC CASSLFSGQAYGYTF
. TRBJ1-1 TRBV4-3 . TGCGCCAGCAGCCGGTGGTGGGGGGTGAACACTGAAGCTTTCTTT CASSRWWGVNTEAFF
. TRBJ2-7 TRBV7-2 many TGTGCCAGCAGTCCACAACAGGGATACGAGCAGTACTTC CASSPQQGYEQYF
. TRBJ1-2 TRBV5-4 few TGTGCCAGCAGCTTAACGGGGTCCTATGGCTACACCTTC CASSLTGSYGYTF
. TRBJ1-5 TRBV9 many TGTGCCAGCAGCACGTCTGGGACACAGAATCAGCCCCAGCATTTT CASSTSGTQNQPQHF
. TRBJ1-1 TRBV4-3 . TGCGCCAGCAGCCAAGACACAAAGGGGGAAACTGAAGCTTTCTTT CASSQDTKGETEAFF
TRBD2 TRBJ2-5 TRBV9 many TGTGCCAGCAGCCCAGAATTTAGCGGGAGCACAGAGACCCAGTACTTC CASSPEFSGSTETQYF
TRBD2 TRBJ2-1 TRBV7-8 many TGTGCCAGCAGCTTAGTTCCTAGCGGGAGGAACAATGAGCAGTTCTTC CASSLVPSGRNNEQFF
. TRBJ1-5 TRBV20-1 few TGCAGTGCTAGTTGGGGGCAAGGGTATCAGCCCCAGCATTTT CSASWGQGYQPQHF
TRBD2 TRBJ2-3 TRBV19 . TGTGCCAGTAGTATAGGCTTGGCTAGCGGTGATACGCAGTATTTT CASSIGLASGDTQYF
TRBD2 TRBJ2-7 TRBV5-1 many TGCGCCAGCAGACTAGCGGGAGCCGACGAGCAGTACTTC CASRLAGADEQYF
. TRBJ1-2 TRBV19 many TGTGCCAGTAGGGAACAGCTCGGTAACTATGGCTACACCTTC CASREQLGNYGYTF
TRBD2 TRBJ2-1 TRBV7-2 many TGTGCCAGCAGTTCCGGGACTAGCGGGAGCGGCTCCTACAATGAGCAGTTCTTC CASSSGTSGSGSYNEQFF
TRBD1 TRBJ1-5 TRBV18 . TGTGCCAGCTCAGACAGGGGACTCAGCAATCAGCCCCAGCATTTT CASSDRGLSNQPQHF
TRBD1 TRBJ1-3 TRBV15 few TGTGCCACCAGCAGGGGGAGGGGATTACAGGGGGCCTCTGGAAACACCATATATTTT CATSRGRGLQGASGNTIYF
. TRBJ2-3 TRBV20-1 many TGCAGTGCTAGACAGTTCTCTCCGACAGATACGCAGTATTTT CSARQFSPTDTQYF
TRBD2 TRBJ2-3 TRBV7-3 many TGTGCCAGCAGCCTCGGGACTAGCGGAAACGTTAGGACAGATACGCAGTATTTT CASSLGTSGNVRTDTQYF
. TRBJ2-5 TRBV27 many TGTGCCAGCAGTTTCAGGGCCCGGGAGACCCAGTACTTC CASSFRARETQYF
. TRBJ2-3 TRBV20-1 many TGCAGTGCTAGAGATCCGGAATTTAGCACAGATACGCAGTATTTT CSARDPEFSTDTQYF